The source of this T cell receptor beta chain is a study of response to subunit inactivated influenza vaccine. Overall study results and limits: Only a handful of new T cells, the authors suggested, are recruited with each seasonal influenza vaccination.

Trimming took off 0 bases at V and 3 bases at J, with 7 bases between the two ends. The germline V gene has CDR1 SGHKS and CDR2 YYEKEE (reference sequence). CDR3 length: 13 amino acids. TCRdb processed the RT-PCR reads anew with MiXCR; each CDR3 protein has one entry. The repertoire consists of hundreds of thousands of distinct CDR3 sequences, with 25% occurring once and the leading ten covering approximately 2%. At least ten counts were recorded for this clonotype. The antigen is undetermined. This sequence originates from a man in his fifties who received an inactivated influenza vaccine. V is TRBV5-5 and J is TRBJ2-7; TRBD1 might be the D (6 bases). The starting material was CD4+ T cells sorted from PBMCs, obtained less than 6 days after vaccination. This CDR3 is CASSLGTDYEQYF. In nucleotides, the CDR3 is TGTGCCAGCAGCTTGGGGACAGACTACGAGCAGTACTTC.